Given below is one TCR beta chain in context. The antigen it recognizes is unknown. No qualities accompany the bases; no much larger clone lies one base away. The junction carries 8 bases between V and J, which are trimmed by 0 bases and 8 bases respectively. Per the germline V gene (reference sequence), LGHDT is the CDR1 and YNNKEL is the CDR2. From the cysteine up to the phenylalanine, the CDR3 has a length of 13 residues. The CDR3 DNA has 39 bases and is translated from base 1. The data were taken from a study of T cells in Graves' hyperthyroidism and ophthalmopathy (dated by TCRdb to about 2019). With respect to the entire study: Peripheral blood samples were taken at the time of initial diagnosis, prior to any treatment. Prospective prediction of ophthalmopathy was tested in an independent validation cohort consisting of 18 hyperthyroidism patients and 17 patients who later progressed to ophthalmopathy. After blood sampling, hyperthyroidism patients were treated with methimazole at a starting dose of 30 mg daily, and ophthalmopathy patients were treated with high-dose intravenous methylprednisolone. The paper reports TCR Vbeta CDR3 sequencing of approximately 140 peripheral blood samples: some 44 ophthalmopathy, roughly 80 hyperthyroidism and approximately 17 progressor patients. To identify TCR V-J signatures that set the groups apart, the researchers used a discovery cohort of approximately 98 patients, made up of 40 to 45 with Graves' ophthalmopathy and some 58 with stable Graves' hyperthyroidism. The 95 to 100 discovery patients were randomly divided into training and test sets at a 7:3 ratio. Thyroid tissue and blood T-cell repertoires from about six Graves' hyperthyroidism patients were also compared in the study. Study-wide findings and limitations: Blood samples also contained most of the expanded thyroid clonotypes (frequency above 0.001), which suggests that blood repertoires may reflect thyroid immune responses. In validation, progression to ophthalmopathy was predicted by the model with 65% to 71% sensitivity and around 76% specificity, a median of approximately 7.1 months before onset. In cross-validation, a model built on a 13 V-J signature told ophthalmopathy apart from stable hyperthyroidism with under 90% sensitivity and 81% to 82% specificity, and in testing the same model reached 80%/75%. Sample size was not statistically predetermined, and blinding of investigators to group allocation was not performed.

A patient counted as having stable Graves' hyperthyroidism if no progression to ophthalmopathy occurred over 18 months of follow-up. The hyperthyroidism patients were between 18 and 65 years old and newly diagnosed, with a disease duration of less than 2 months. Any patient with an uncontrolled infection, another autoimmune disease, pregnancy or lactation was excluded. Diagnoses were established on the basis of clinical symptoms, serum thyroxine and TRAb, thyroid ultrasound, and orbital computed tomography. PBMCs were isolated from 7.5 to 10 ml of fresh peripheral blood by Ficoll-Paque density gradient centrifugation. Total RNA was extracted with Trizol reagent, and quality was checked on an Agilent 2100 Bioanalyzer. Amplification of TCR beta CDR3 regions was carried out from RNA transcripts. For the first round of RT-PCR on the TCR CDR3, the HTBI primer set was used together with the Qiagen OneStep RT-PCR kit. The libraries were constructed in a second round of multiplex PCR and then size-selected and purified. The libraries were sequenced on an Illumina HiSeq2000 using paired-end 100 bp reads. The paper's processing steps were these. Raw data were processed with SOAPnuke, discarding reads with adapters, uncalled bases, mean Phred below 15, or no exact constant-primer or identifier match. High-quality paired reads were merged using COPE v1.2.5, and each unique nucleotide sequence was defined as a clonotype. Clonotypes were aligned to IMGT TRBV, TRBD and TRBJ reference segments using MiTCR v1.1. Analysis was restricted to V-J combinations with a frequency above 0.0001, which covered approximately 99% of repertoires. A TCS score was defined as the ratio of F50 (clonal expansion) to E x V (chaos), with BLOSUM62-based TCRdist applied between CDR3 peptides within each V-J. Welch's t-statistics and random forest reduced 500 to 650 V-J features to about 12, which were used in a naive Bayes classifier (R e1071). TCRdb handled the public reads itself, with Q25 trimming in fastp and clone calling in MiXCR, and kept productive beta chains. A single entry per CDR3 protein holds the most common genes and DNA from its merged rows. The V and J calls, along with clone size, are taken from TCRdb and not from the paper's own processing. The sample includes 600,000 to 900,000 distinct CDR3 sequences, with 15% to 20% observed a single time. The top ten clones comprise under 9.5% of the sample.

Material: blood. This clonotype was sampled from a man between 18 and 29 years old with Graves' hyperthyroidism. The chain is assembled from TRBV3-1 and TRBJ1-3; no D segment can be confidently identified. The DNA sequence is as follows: TGTGCCAGCAGCCAAGACATGGGGTACACCATATATTTT. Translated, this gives CASSQDMGYTIYF.